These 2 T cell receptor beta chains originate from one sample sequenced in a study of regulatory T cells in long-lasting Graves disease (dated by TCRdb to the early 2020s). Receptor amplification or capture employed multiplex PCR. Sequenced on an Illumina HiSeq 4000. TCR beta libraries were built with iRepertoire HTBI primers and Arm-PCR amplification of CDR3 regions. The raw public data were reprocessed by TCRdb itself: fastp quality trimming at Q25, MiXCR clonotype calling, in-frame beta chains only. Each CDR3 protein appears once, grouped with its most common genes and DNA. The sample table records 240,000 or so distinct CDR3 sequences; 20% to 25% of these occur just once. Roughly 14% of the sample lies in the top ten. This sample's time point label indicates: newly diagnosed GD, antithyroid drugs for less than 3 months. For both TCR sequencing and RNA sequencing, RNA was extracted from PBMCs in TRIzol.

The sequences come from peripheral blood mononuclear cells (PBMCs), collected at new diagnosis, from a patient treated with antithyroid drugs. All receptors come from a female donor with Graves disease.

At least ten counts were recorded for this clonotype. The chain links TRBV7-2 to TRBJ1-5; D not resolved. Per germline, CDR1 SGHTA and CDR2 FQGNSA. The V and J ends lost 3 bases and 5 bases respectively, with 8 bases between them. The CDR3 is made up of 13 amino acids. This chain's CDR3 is CASSLGIYQPQHF. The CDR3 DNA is TGTGCCAGCAGCTTGGGGATTTATCAGCCCCAGCATTTT. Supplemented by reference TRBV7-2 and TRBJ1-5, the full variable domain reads GAGVSQSPSNKVTEKGKDVELRCDPISGHTALYWYRQSLGQGLEFLIYFQGNSAPDKSGLPSDRFSAERTGGSVSTLTIQRTQQEDSAVYLCASSLGIYQPQHFGDGTRLSIL.

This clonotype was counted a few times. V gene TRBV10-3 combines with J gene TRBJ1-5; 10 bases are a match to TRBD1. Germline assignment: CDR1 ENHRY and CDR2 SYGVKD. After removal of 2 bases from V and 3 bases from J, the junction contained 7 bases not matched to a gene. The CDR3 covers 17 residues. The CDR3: CAISERQGAQANQPQHF. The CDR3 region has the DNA TGTGCCATCAGTGAGCGACAGGGGGCTCAGGCCAATCAGCCCCAGCATTTT.